Sequencing of this TCR beta chain was carried out in a study of cytomegalovirus exposure and HLA in healthy donors. J lost 4 bases, V lost 4 bases, and 3 bases had no gene match. CDR1 is MNHNS, CDR2 SASEGT, per germline. The CDR3 loop spans 13 amino acids. Here immunoSEQ multiplex PCR was the method, and the copy in TCRdb shows in-frame clones only, minus some. The data show 90,000 to 110,000 clones, with more than 85% seen just once and 3% to 4% held by the top ten. The origin of this receptor is a woman aged 18-29 years in good health and CMV-seropositive. The rearrangement links TRBV6-1 to TRBJ1-2, with TRBD1 matching 7 bases. The sequenced sample was PBMCs. The CDR3 coding sequence is TGTGCCAGCAGTGCTGACAGGGCCTATGGCTACACCTTC. It specifies CASSADRAYGYTF.